Presented here are 27 T cell receptor beta chains from one specimen sequenced in a study of control samples from healthy donors and cancer patients. Repertoires were generated with immunoSEQ multiplex PCR, while TCRdb's copy carries only in-frame clones and drops some. The sample gives about 110,000 clones, less than 95% of which show up once; about 4.7% is in the top ten. Sequences were obtained from blood. These receptors originate from a human donor in good health. The donor label of this sample is uncertain.

The chain uses TRBV24-1 and TRBJ1-2; 8 bases agree with TRBD1. Germline values: CDR1 KGHDR, CDR2 SFDVKD. Trimming removed 4 bases from V and 5 bases from J; junction bases left unmatched: 5. CDR3 length: 14 residues. In nucleotides, the CDR3 is TGTGCCACCAGTGACCCAGGACAGGGATATGGCTACACCTTC. Protein sequence: CATSDPGQGYGYTF.

This clone was observed once. This sequence joins TRBV6-5 and TRBJ1-1; 12 nucleotides match TRBD1. The junction had 4 bases not matched to a gene; V was cut back by 6 bases and J by 5 bases. This CDR3 has 14 amino acids. Looked up from germline, CDR1 is MNHEY and CDR2 is SVGAGI. The CDR3 spells CASRGTGGKTEAFF. CDR3 bases: TGTGCCAGCAGGGGGACAGGGGGCAAAACTGAAGCTTTCTTT.

The V call is TRBV2, the J call TRBJ2-7; D is perhaps TRBD2 (5 bases). Germline CDR1 is SNHLY and CDR2 is FYNNEI. V was cut by 3 bases and J by 2 bases, with 11 bases left in between. The CDR3 sequence is 14 residues long. The CDR3 region is CASSERRVPYEQYF. The CDR3 coding sequence is TGTGCCAGCAGTGAGAGGCGGGTTCCCTACGAGCAGTACTTC.

The genes are TRBV6-4 and TRBJ2-5, with TRBD2 identical over 12 bases. The CDR3 consists of 15 residues. The V gene's germline CDR1 is MRHNA and CDR2 SNTAGT. Unmatched junction bases numbered 4, after V lost 8 bases and J lost 0 bases. CDR3 coding DNA: TGTGCCAGCGGTACTAGCGGGGGGTACCAAGAGACCCAGTACTTC. Protein product: CASGTSGGYQETQYF.

This chain connects TRBV3-1 (or the pseudogene TRBV3-2) to TRBJ1-5; unclear D gene. V lost 4 bases and J lost 2, with 21 bases in between. The germline V gene has CDR1 LGHDT and CDR2 YNNKEL (reference sequence). The CDR3 has 18 amino acids. The CDR3: CASSPPPGQVAGNQPQHF. CDR3 coding DNA: TGTGCCAGCAGCCCCCCCCCGGGCCAGGTAGCGGGCAATCAGCCCCAGCATTTT.

The rearrangement joins TRBV3-1 (or the pseudogene TRBV3-2) to TRBJ1-2, with a possible D match to TRBD1 (5 bases). This CDR3 contains 15 residues. The V end was cut by 0 bases, the J end by 4 bases, with 12 bases between. Germline loops: CDR1 LGHDT, CDR2 YNNKEL (reference sequence). The CDR3 sequence is CASSQDWGGGYGYTF. Here the CDR3 DNA reads TGTGCCAGCAGCCAAGATTGGGGGGGTGGCTATGGCTACACCTTC.

The V call is TRBV7-9, the J call TRBJ2-7; a weak D match, TRBD1 (6 bases). Trimming took 5 bases from V and 2 from J, leaving 10 bases between them. CDR1 is SEHNR and CDR2 is FQNEAQ in the germline V gene (reference sequence). The CDR3 extends over 13 amino acids. In nucleotides, the CDR3 is TGTGCCAGCAGCCGGACAGAGGCCTACGAGCAGTACTTC. Encoded protein: CASSRTEAYEQYF.

The chain links TRBV16 to TRBJ1-2; D remains unclear. Deletions cut 2 bases from V and 4 bases from J, with 14 bases between. Germline V gene sequence: CDR1 KGHSY, CDR2 FQNENV. The CDR3 contains 15 residues. Here the CDR3 reads CASSQGPGRTYGYTF. DNA of the CDR3: TGTGCCAGCAGCCAAGGGCCGGGAAGAACCTATGGCTACACCTTC.

This chain joins TRBV7-9 and TRBJ2-3; D not resolved. This CDR3 spans 13 amino acids. V was trimmed by 1 base and J by 5 bases, leaving 7 bases between them. Germline V gene lookup returns CDR1 SEHNR and CDR2 FQNEAQ (reference sequence). The CDR3 DNA follows: TGTGCCAGCAGCTTAGGGGGTATAGATACGCAGTATTTT. It is translated as CASSLGGIDTQYF.

The V gene is TRBV6-5, the J gene TRBJ2-7; 7 bases agree with TRBD1. The CDR3 totals 12 residues. The V gene end was trimmed by 7 bases and the J gene end by 4 bases; junction bases not matched to a gene: 4. Per germline, CDR1 MNHEY and CDR2 SVGAGI. The CDR3 protein is CASTRTGYEQYF. CDR3 sequence (DNA): TGTGCCAGCACCCGGACAGGATACGAGCAGTACTTC.

This chain joins TRBV19 and TRBJ2-1; maybe TRBD2 (6 bases). The CDR3 runs to 15 residues. Trimming took off 9 bases at V and 1 base at J, with 16 bases between the two ends. In germline, CDR1 is LNHDA, CDR2 SQIVND (reference sequence). The CDR3 DNA is TGTGCCAGAACGCGGGGCCTACCATCCTACAATGAGCAGTTCTTC. Protein: CARTRGLPSYNEQFF.

V and J are TRBV23-1 and TRBJ1-6; no reliable D call. TRBV23-1 is identified as an open reading frame with a role that is uncertain. The CDR3 length is 15 residues. Trimming pared 1 base from V and 6 bases from J, leaving 10 bases between. The CDR3 nucleotides read TGCGCCAGCAGTCAATTGTGGGAGTTTAATTCACCCCTCCACTTT. Translated: CASSQLWEFNSPLHF.

The chain combines TRBV7-2 with TRBJ2-7, with TRBD1 matching 7 bases. This CDR3 has 15 amino acids. Germline V gives CDR1 SGHTA, CDR2 FQGNSA. Germline trimming cut 0 bases from V and 3 bases from J; bases unmatched to any gene: 5. The CDR3 spells CASSLAPGQHYEQYF. For the CDR3, the DNA is TGTGCCAGCAGCTTAGCCCCGGGACAGCACTACGAGCAGTACTTC. Filled out from reference TRBV7-2 and TRBJ2-7, the complete variable domain reads GAGVSQSPSNKVTEKGKDVELRCDPISGHTALYWYRQSLGQGLEFLIYFQGNSAPDKSGLPSDRFSAERTGGSVSTLTIQRTQQEDSAVYLCASSLAPGQHYEQYFGPGTRLTVT.

The V call is TRBV21-1, the J call TRBJ2-5; TRBD1 reflects the table's D call only, with no check against the DNA. TRBV21-1 represents a pseudogene. The CDR3 covers 15 residues. CDR3 in DNA: TGTGCCAGCACCTTCTGTAGACAGGGTGGGGAGACCCAGTACTTC. Translated: CASTFCRQGGETQYF.

This clone was counted only a few times. CDR3 protein: CASSFGKDQETQYF. CDR3 sequence (DNA): TGTGCCAGCAGCTTCGGGAAAGACCAAGAGACCCAGTACTTC. The chain is built from TRBV5-4 and TRBJ2-5; D perhaps matches TRBD2 (5 bases). The CDR3 runs 14 residues. Trimming left V 2 bases short and J 0 bases short, with 8 bases between. CDR1 and CDR2 from the germline V gene are SGHNT and YYREEE (reference sequence).

The V and J genes are TRBV2 and TRBJ2-2, with TRBD1 matching 7 bases. Germline V lookup: CDR1 SNHLY, CDR2 FYNNEI. This CDR3 has 17 residues. V trimming: 3 bases; J trimming: 0 bases; junction bases outside the gene matches: 7. CDR3 in DNA: TGTGCCAGCAGTGACCCGGGACAGTCGACGAACACCGGGGAGCTGTTTTTT. Its protein product is CASSDPGQSTNTGELFF.

The chain joins TRBV5-6 to TRBJ1-1; the D is unclear. The CDR3 contains 13 residues. Germline CDR1 reads SGHDT; CDR2 reads YYEEEE. V gave up 5 bases and J gave up 7 bases, with 15 bases separating them. CDR3 DNA: TGTGCCAGCAGTTTATCACCGGGATTTGAAGCTTTCTTT. Translated, it gives CASSLSPGFEAFF.

The J gene is TRBJ2-1, the V gene TRBV27; D may match TRBD1 or TRBD2 (7 bases each). The CDR3 covers 18 residues. Trimming took 0 bases from V and 3 from J, leaving 18 bases between them. Germline CDR1 and CDR2: MNHEY and SMNVEV (reference sequence). CDR3 bases: TGTGCCAGCAGTTTATCGGTTCGGCAGGGGGGGATCTACAATGAGCAGTTCTTC. This codes for CASSLSVRQGGIYNEQFF.

V usage is TRBV19 and J usage is TRBJ1-6; D is undetermined. V was shortened by 9 bases and J by 5 bases, with 11 bases between the two germline ends. The CDR3 length is 13 residues. From germline, CDR1 is LNHDA and CDR2 SQIVND (reference sequence). The CDR3 nucleotides are TGTGCCAGCGCTGGGGTTCATAATTCACCCCTCCACTTT. Protein product: CASAGVHNSPLHF.

This chain links TRBV21-1 with TRBJ1-6. TRBV21-1 is a listed pseudogene. The CDR3 has 15 amino acids. The CDR3 protein is CASSRTPGDNSPLHF. In DNA form, the CDR3 reads TGTGCCAGCAGCAGAACACCGGGGGACAATTCACCCCTCCACTTT.

This chain uses TRBV14 with TRBJ2-7, with D perhaps TRBD1 (6 bases). The CDR3 covers 15 residues. V was pared by 5 bases and J by 0 bases, with 14 bases between. Germline V gene data show CDR1 as SGHDN and CDR2 as FVKESK. CDR3 protein: CASSARRGFSYEQYF. DNA of the CDR3: TGTGCCAGCAGCGCTCGAAGGGGGTTCTCCTACGAGCAGTACTTC.

The V call is TRBV5-1, the J call TRBJ2-7; D may be TRBD1 (6 bases). The CDR3 contains 15 residues. The germline gives CDR1 SGHRS, CDR2 YFSETQ. Deletions cut 0 bases from V and 5 bases from J, with 15 bases between. CDR3 in amino acids: CASSLAQGLPHEQYF. The CDR3 DNA is TGCGCCAGCAGCTTGGCCCAGGGGTTACCCCACGAGCAGTACTTC.

The chain has TRBV5-1 and TRBJ1-1; the D is unclear. The V end lost 2 bases, the J end lost 0 bases, and 11 bases lay between the germline ends. Germline V CDR1 and CDR2: SGHRS, YFSETQ. There are 15 residues in the CDR3. The CDR3 nucleotides read TGCGCCAGCAGCTTCCGGAAGACAATGAACACTGAAGCTTTCTTT. Translation: CASSFRKTMNTEAFF.

J is TRBJ1-1 and V is TRBV5-1; weak D call: TRBD1 (5 bases). V lost 4 bases and J lost 0, with 13 bases in between. Germline-derived CDR1 and CDR2 are SGHRS and YFSETQ. The length of the CDR3 is 15 residues. CDR3 amino acids: CASSPGSVLNTEAFF. The CDR3 DNA reads as TGCGCCAGCAGCCCAGGGTCGGTCCTGAACACTGAAGCTTTCTTT.

The gene calls are TRBV5-6 and TRBJ1-5; D is unresolved. The ends were cut back, 4 bases at V and 6 bases at J, with 17 bases in the middle. The germline V gene has CDR1 SGHDT and CDR2 YYEEEE. The CDR3 covers 15 residues. The CDR3 loop reads CASSLGRIAGQPQHF. CDR3 sequence (DNA): TGTGCCAGCAGCCTTGGCCGGATAGCGGGTCAGCCCCAGCATTTT.

This chain joins TRBV5-8 and TRBJ1-3, with D unclear. The ends were cut back, 2 bases at V and 4 bases at J, with 4 bases in the middle. The germline CDR1 and CDR2 sequences are SGHTS and YDEGEE. CDR3 length: 12 residues. The CDR3 sequence: CASSLTGNTIYF. In DNA, the CDR3 is TGTGCCAGCAGCTTAACCGGAAACACCATATATTTT. Full variable domain (rest looked up from reference TRBV5-8 and TRBJ1-3): EAGVTQSPTHLIKTRGQQATLRCSPISGHTSVYWYQQALGLGLQFLLWYDEGEERNRGNFPPRFSGRQFPNYSSELNVNALELEDSALYLCASSLTGNTIYFGEGSWLTVV.

The J gene is TRBJ1-1, the V gene TRBV15, with a tentative D call TRBD1 (5 bases). Germline CDR1 reads LNHNV; CDR2 reads YYDKDF (reference sequence). The V and J ends lost 11 bases and 4 bases respectively, with 26 bases between them. This CDR3 has 16 residues. The DNA for the CDR3 is TGTGCCTCCGGGACGCGGGGTAGCTCCCGCACCACTGAAGCTTTCTTT. Its translation: CASGTRGSSRTTEAFF.